This TCR beta chain derives from a study of OX40 agonist ivuxolimab in advanced cancers. Findings of the study overall: Undetermined was the antigen specificity of the expanded peripheral T cells.

Germline-derived CDR1 and CDR2 are SGDLS and YYNGEE. The CDR3 loop spans 13 amino acids. Trimming stripped 7 bases from V and 0 bases from J, with 10 bases between. The method was immunoSEQ multiplex PCR; TCRdb's version includes in-frame clones alone and lacks a portion of them. The repertoire includes about 18,000 clones, about 80% of them detected once, and 40% to 50% sits in the top ten. As to this clone: What it recognizes is unknown.

Sequenced material: CD4+ or CD8+ T cells sorted from blood, taken in a trial of the OX40 agonist ivuxolimab. This chain joins TRBV9 and TRBJ1-1; possible D gene TRBD1, 6 bases. The TCR originated in an adult with an advanced solid tumor such as melanoma, head and neck, liver or kidney cancer. The CDR3 loop reads CASGDTLNTEAFF. The CDR3 DNA reads TGTGCCAGCGGGGACACCTTGAACACTGAAGCTTTCTTT.